This TCR beta chain is from a study of blood T cells in healthy people across ages. Study findings and constraints: Naive T cell percentage by flow cytometry tracked strongly with beta diversity.

This clonotype was detected only a few times. No antigen is known for it. Per individual sample, total RNA of at least 5.5 micrograms was extracted. Then a second PCR, running roughly 7 to 11 cycles, was carried out with a sample-barcoded 5' primer and a J-beta primer mix. A single record per CDR3 protein comes from TCRdb applying MiXCR to the 5' RACE reads. The profile shows 800,000 to 950,000 distinct CDR3 sequences, about 28% of them singletons. Looked up from germline, CDR1 is MNHEY and CDR2 is SMNVEV (reference sequence). With 2 bases clipped from V and 5 bases from J, the junction kept 4 bases outside the gene matches. This CDR3 region has 16 residues. The sample was also reused in another study, on T cells of mothers and their children. That investigation notes: In related and unrelated pairs alike, thymic selection shapes TCR recombination output, with inherited differences minor.

The genes are TRBV27 and TRBJ2-1; 12 bases fit TRBD2. Source material: blood. The sequence was obtained from a woman in her 40s in good health. CDR3 DNA: TGTGCCAGCAGTTTACGGACTAGCGGGGATCACAATGAGCAGTTCTTC. This sequence encodes CASSLRTSGDHNEQFF.